The 23 T cell receptor beta chains reported below all come from one sample, sequenced in a study of blood T cell repertoires in COVID-19. Measured with immunoSEQ multiplex PCR; TCRdb has only the in-frame clones, and not every one. The profile shows some 61,000 clones, roughly 90% of them singletons. The source material was peripheral blood. The receptors here all came from a man aged 25-40 years with acute or convalescent COVID-19.

This rearrangement joins TRBV30 to TRBJ1-6; D unresolved. The V gene lost 0 bases and the J gene lost 4 bases, with 7 bases spanning the gap. Germline V CDR1 and CDR2: GTSNPN, SVGIG (reference sequence). The CDR3 totals 14 residues. CDR3 bases: TGTGCCTGGAGTGTCGCCAGGTATAATTCACCCCTCCACTTT. Its translation: CAWSVARYNSPLHF.

This clone has a handful of counts. The V call is TRBV7-9, the J call TRBJ2-7; 10 bases are shared with TRBD1. Losses at the gene ends were 5 bases for V and 6 bases for J; bases not matched to a gene: 13. CDR3 length equals 16 residues. Germline CDR1 reads SEHNR; CDR2 reads FQNEAQ (reference sequence). CDR3 bases: TGTGCCAGCAGCCCCCTTCCAGGGACAGGGGAGGGCGAGCAGTACTTC. Protein product: CASSPLPGTGEGEQYF.

This chain uses TRBV2 with TRBJ2-2; D perhaps matches TRBD1 (5 bases). CDR1 and CDR2 (germline): SNHLY, FYNNEI. This CDR3 is built from 14 residues. Trimming removed 4 bases at V and 8 bases at J, with 14 bases between. The CDR3 region is CASSVGRATGELFF. CDR3 bases: TGTGCCAGCAGTGTAGGCAGGGCGACTGGGGAGCTGTTTTTT.

This clone showed up just once. V gene TRBV7-2 combines with J gene TRBJ2-7; 7 nucleotides agree with TRBD1. Germline-derived CDR1 and CDR2 are SGHTA and FQGNSA. V lost 3 bases to trimming and J lost 2 bases; unmatched junction nucleotides: 7. The CDR3 consists of 15 residues. The CDR3 sequence: CASSFYRGAAYEQYF. The CDR3 bases are TGTGCCAGCAGCTTTTACAGGGGCGCAGCCTACGAGCAGTACTTC.

The V call is TRBV12-3 or TRBV12-4, the J call TRBJ2-7; D perhaps matches TRBD1 (6 bases). Trimming took off 4 bases at V and 7 bases at J, with 14 bases between the two ends. There are 13 residues in the CDR3. The CDR3 loop is CASSSGVGREQYF. In DNA form, the CDR3 reads TGTGCCAGCAGTTCAGGGGTTGGCAGGGAGCAGTACTTC.

The chain combines TRBV12-3 or TRBV12-4 with TRBJ2-1; weak D call: TRBD2 (5 bases). The CDR3 loop spans 13 amino acids. Trimming pared 5 bases from V and 7 bases from J, leaving 12 bases between. The CDR3 is CASSPRTLNEQFF. DNA of the CDR3: TGTGCCAGCAGTCCGAGGACTTTAAATGAGCAGTTCTTC.

This chain links TRBV4-3 with TRBJ2-7; D is possibly TRBD1 (6 bases). Trimming left V 1 base short and J 6 bases short, with 7 bases between. Germline V gene lookup returns CDR1 LGHNA and CDR2 YSLEER. The CDR3 length is 12 residues. CDR3 DNA sequence: TGCGCCAGCAGCCAAGTAGGGGGCGAGCAGTACTTC. Amino acid sequence: CASSQVGGEQYF.

J is TRBJ2-5 and V is TRBV19; the match to TRBD1 covers 7 bases. V shed 6 bases and J 5 bases; nucleotides not matched to a gene: 12. The CDR3 contains 15 residues. Germline V lookup: CDR1 LNHDA, CDR2 SQIVND (reference sequence). CDR3 sequence: CASSRPTGRYETQYF. CDR3 coding DNA: TGTGCCAGTAGCCGACCGACAGGGAGATACGAGACCCAGTACTTC.

This rearrangement joins TRBV5-8 to TRBJ1-4, with a weak D call TRBD1 (5 bases). In germline, CDR1 is SGHTS, CDR2 YDEGEE. V lost 4 bases, J lost 8 bases, and 21 bases lay in between. The CDR3 is 16 amino acids. The CDR3 nucleotides read TGTGCCAGCAGCAGAGGACGGACATCGGGCCGAGAAAAACTGTTTTTT. Amino acids: CASSRGRTSGREKLFF.

The CDR3 coding sequence is TGTGCCACCAGTGTACAGGGGGCCGAGACCCAGTACTTC. Translated: CATSVQGAETQYF. This chain uses TRBV24-1 with TRBJ2-5; 9 bases line up with TRBD1. From germline, CDR1 is KGHDR and CDR2 SFDVKD. J lost 5 bases, V lost 5 bases, and 2 bases had no gene match. The CDR3 consists of 13 residues.

The CDR3 DNA follows: TGTGCCAGCTCCCTAAAACCCCTGGGACTAGCGCAAACAGACGAGCAGTACTTC. This gives the protein CASSLKPLGLAQTDEQYF. The chain employs TRBV18 and TRBJ2-7, with 10 bases that match TRBD2. CDR1 is KGHSH, CDR2 LQKENI, per germline. V was clipped by 6 bases and J by 5 bases; unmatched bases: 19. The CDR3 is 18 residues long.

The chain employs TRBV10-2 and TRBJ2-7, with D perhaps TRBD2 (7 bases). There are 13 residues in the CDR3. CDR1 is WSHSY, CDR2 SAAADI, per germline. V lost 4 bases, J lost 10 bases, and 17 bases lay in between. As DNA, the CDR3 is TGCGCCAGCAGTGGGATTATCGGGGGGCCCCAGTACTTC. Translated, it gives CASSGIIGGPQYF.

The chain combines TRBV2 with TRBJ1-2; D possibly corresponds to TRBD1 (6 bases). The CDR3 has 15 amino acids. Per germline, CDR1 SNHLY and CDR2 FYNNEI. V lost 2 bases and J lost 4, with 14 bases in between. CDR3 bases: TGTGCCAGCAGTGAAAGGTGGGACACTTCCTATGGCTACACCTTC. It is translated as CASSERWDTSYGYTF.

This clone was recorded once. V is TRBV6-6 and J is TRBJ2-1; 11 bases agree with TRBD2. The J segment lost 4 bases and the V segment lost 4 bases, leaving 6 bases of the junction unmatched. This CDR3 comprises 16 residues. Per the germline V gene, CDR1 is MNHNY and CDR2 is SVGAGI (reference sequence). The CDR3 loop is CASSFSGRGKYNEQFF. Written as DNA, the CDR3 is TGTGCCAGCAGTTTTAGCGGGAGGGGAAAATACAATGAGCAGTTCTTC.

CDR3 sequence (DNA): TGTGCCAGCAGAATACTAGCGGGATACCAAGAGACCCAGTACTTC. It translates to CASRILAGYQETQYF. This chain uses TRBV6-1 with TRBJ2-5, with 10 nucleotides matching TRBD2. Germline-derived CDR1 and CDR2 are MNHNS and SASEGT. The V gene end was trimmed by 6 bases and the J gene end by 0 bases; junction bases not matched to a gene: 4. The CDR3 spans 15 residues.

The CDR3 DNA is TGTGCCAGCCGGACAGGGGGGTCCGATGAGCAGTTCTTC. It translates to CASRTGGSDEQFF. This chain connects TRBV28 to TRBJ2-1; 10 nucleotides match TRBD1. CDR3 size: 13 residues. V dropped 8 bases and J dropped 8; count of bases not matched to a gene: 6. CDR1 is MDHEN and CDR2 is SYDVKM in the germline V gene.

V gene TRBV28 combines with J gene TRBJ1-5, with D possibly being TRBD1 (5 bases). CDR1 and CDR2 from the germline V gene are MDHEN and SYDVKM. The V gene lost 4 bases and the J gene lost 0 bases, with 13 bases spanning the gap. The CDR3 runs 16 residues. The CDR3 bases are TGTGCCAGCAGTTCTCAGGACACGTATAGCAATCAGCCCCAGCATTTT. It codes for CASSSQDTYSNQPQHF.

This clone was seen a single time. The chain recombines TRBV29-1 with TRBJ2-7; the match to TRBD2 covers 11 bases. V lost 6 bases, J lost 0 bases, and 10 bases stayed unmatched. The germline gives CDR1 SQVTM, CDR2 ANQGSEA. The CDR3 loop spans 16 amino acids. DNA of the CDR3: TGCAGCGTGGGACTAGCGGCCAACCCCCTCTCCTACGAGCAGTACTTC. Protein product: CSVGLAANPLSYEQYF.

The J gene is TRBJ1-4, the V gene TRBV5-1; maybe TRBD1 (5 bases). The CDR3 runs to 15 residues. V was pared by 4 bases and J by 5 bases, with 15 bases between. Germline loops: CDR1 SGHRS, CDR2 YFSETQ. CDR3: CASSERWGRNEKLFF. DNA for the CDR3: TGCGCCAGCAGCGAGAGGTGGGGCCGGAATGAAAAACTGTTTTTT.

This clone was seen more than once but under ten times. The genes are TRBV6-5 and TRBJ1-1, with 7 bases identical to TRBD1. CDR3 size: 13 residues. CDR1 and CDR2 from the germline V gene are MNHEY and SVGAGI. Trimming at V came to 10 bases and at J to 4 bases, leaving 9 bases not matched to a gene. The chain's CDR3 is CATHRQGGTEAFF. The CDR3 DNA reads as TGTGCCACCCACCGACAGGGAGGCACTGAAGCTTTCTTT.

This chain joins TRBV6-1 and TRBJ1-2; maybe TRBD1 (6 bases). V gave up 3 bases and J gave up 4 bases, with 12 bases separating them. CDR1 MNHNS and CDR2 SASEGT come from the germline V gene. The CDR3 covers 14 residues. The CDR3 nucleotides are TGTGCCAGCAGTGACATAGGGACATCCTATGGCTACACCTTC. Its protein product is CASSDIGTSYGYTF.

V and J are TRBV5-1 and TRBJ1-1, with 11 positions matching TRBD1. V trimming: 4 bases; J trimming: 4 bases; junction bases outside the gene matches: 9. Germline V lookup: CDR1 SGHRS, CDR2 YFSETQ. The CDR3 length is 16 residues. CDR3 region: CASSQGQGEGITEAFF. CDR3 bases: TGCGCCAGCAGCCAGGGACAGGGGGAAGGGATCACTGAAGCTTTCTTT.

CDR3 DNA sequence: TGTGCCAGCAGTGAGCTGACAGAGTACGAGCAGTACTTC. This codes for CASSELTEYEQYF. This sequence joins TRBV6-1 and TRBJ2-7, with D maybe TRBD1 (5 bases). The CDR3 totals 13 residues. CDR1 is MNHNS and CDR2 is SASEGT in the germline V gene. Between the trimmed V and J ends, which lost 3 bases and 4 bases, there was a span of 10 bases.